The T cell receptor (beta chain) under discussion was sequenced for a study of cytomegalovirus exposure and HLA in healthy donors. Broader study findings: An analysis that came later showed most CMV-associated TCR beta chains appearing HLA-restricted.

The donors comprised healthy bone marrow donors. In the PCR, 60 Vbeta and 13 Jbeta primers were used. Only in-frame clones appear in the TCRdb table, and some are missing; sequencing was by immunoSEQ multiplex PCR. This table has 55,000 to 80,000 clones, 50% to 80% appearing once. Germline V lookup: CDR1 SGHTA, CDR2 FQGNSA. V shed 5 bases and J 8 bases; nucleotides not matched to a gene: 15. The CDR3 spans 18 residues. This clone was found once. Its matching antigen is unknown. V usage is TRBV7-2 and J usage is TRBJ1-4, with 12 bases matching TRBD1. This receptor was taken from a middle-aged man in good health and CMV-seropositive. Specimen: PBMCs. The CDR3 DNA reads as TGTGCCAGCAGCCGCACCGGGACAGGGGGCGGGAATCGGGAAAAACTGTTTTTT. Its translation: CASSRTGTGGGNREKLFF. The entire variable domain, with the rest obtained from reference TRBV7-2 and TRBJ1-4, is as follows: GAGVSQSPSNKVTEKGKDVELRCDPISGHTALYWYRQSLGQGLEFLIYFQGNSAPDKSGLPSDRFSAERTGGSVSTLTIQRTQQEDSAVYLCASSRTGTGGGNREKLFFGSGTQLSVL.